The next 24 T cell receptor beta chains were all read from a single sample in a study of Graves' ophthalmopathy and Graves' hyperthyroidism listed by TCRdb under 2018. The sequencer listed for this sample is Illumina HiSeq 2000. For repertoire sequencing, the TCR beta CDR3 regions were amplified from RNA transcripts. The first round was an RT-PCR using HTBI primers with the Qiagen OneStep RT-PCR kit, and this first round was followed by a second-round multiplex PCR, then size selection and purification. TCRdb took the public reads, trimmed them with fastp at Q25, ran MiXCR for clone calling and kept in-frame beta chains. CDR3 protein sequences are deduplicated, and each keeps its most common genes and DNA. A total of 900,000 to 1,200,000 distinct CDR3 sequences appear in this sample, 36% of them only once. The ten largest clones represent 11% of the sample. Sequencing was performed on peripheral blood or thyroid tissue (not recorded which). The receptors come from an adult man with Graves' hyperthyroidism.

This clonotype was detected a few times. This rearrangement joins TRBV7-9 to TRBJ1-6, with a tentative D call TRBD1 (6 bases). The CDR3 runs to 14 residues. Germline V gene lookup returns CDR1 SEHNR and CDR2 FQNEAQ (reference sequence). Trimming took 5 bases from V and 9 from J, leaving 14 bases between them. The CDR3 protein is CASSLGQSFSPLHF. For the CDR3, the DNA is TGTGCCAGCAGCCTTGGACAGAGTTTTTCACCCCTCCACTTT. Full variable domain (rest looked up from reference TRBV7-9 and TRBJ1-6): DTGVSQNPRHKITKRGQNVTFRCDPISEHNRLYWYRQTLGQGPEFLTYFQNEAQLEKSRLLSDRFSAERPKGSFSTLEIQRTEQGDSAMYLCASSLGQSFSPLHFGNGTRLTVT.

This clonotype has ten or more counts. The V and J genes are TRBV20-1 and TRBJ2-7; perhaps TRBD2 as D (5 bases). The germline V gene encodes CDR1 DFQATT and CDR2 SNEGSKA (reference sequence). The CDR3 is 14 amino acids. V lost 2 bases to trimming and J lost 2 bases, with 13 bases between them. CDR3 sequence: CSARTRGPAYEQYF. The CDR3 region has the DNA TGCAGTGCTAGAACCCGGGGTCCCGCCTACGAGCAGTACTTC.

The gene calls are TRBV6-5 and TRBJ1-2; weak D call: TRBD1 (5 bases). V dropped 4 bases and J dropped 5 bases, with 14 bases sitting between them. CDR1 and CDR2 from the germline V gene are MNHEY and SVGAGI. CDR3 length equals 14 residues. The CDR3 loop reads CASSWGRGAYGYTF. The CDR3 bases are TGTGCCAGCAGTTGGGGTCGCGGGGCTTATGGCTACACCTTC.

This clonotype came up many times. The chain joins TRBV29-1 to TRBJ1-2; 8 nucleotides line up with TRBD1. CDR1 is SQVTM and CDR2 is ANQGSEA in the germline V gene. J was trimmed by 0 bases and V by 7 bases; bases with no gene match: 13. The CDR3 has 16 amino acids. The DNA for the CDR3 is TGCAGCGCTCTCCCTTGGGACAGGTCAGCTAACTATGGCTACACCTTC. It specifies CSALPWDRSANYGYTF.

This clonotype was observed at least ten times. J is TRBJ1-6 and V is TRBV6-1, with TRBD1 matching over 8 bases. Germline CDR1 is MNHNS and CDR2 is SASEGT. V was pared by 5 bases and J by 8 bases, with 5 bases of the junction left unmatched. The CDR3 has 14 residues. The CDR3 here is CASSPRQGYSPLHF. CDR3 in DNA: TGTGCCAGCAGTCCGAGACAGGGGTATTCACCCCTCCACTTT.

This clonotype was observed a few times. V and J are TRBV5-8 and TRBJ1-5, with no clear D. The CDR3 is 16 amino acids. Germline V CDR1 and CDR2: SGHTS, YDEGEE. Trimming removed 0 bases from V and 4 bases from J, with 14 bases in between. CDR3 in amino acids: CASSLAGSRGNQPQHF. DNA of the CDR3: TGTGCCAGCAGCTTGGCCGGATCCCGGGGAAATCAGCCCCAGCATTTT. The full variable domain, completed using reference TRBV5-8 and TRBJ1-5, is EAGVTQSPTHLIKTRGQQATLRCSPISGHTSVYWYQQALGLGLQFLLWYDEGEERNRGNFPPRFSGRQFPNYSSELNVNALELEDSALYLCASSLAGSRGNQPQHFGDGTRLSIL.

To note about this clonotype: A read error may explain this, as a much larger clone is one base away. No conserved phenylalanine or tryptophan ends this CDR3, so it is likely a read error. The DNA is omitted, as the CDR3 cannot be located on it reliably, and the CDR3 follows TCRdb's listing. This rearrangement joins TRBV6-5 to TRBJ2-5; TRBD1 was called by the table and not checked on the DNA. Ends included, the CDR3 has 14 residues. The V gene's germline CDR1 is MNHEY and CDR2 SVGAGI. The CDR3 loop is CASSLDRGGSQRYL.

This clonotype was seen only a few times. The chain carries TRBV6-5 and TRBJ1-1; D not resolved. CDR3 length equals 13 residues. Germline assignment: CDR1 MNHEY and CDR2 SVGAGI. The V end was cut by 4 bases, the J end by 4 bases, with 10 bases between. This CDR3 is CASSLWVGTEAFF. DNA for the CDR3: TGTGCCAGCAGTTTATGGGTTGGCACTGAAGCTTTCTTT.

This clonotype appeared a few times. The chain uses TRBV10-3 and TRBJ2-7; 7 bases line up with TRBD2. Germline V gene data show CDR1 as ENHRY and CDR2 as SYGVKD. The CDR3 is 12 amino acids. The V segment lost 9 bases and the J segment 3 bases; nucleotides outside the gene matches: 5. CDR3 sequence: CAILAENYEQYF. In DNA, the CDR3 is TGTGCCATTCTAGCGGAAAACTACGAGCAGTACTTC.

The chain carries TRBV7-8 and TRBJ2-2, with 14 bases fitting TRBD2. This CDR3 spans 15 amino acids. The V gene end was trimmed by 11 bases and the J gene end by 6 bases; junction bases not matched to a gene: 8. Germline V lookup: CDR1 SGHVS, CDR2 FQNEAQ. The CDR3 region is CAWGLAGVSSGELFF. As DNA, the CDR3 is TGTGCCTGGGGACTAGCGGGAGTCTCTTCCGGGGAGCTGTTTTTT.

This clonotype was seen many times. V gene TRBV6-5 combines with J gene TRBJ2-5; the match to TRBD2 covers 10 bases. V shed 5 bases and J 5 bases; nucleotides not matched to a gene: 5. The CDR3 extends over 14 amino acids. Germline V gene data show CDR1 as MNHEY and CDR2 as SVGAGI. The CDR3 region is CASSHLSGGETQYF. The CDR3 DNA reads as TGTGCCAGCAGTCACCTTAGCGGGGGGGAGACCCAGTACTTC.

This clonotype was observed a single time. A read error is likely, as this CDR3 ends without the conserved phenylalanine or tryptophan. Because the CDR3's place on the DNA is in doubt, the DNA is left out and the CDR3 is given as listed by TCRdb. The CDR3 reads CASSLVGEPSY. The chain joins TRBV5-6 to TRBJ1-1. Germline V gene data show CDR1 as SGHDT and CDR2 as YYEEEE. The CDR3 is 11 residues long, ends included.

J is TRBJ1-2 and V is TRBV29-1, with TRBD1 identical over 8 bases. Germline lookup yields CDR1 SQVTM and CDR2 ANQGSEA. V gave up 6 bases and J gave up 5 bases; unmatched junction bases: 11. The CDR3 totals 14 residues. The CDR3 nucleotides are TGCAGCGTCGGCCAGGACAGGGTTCGGTATGGCTACACCTTC. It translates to CSVGQDRVRYGYTF.

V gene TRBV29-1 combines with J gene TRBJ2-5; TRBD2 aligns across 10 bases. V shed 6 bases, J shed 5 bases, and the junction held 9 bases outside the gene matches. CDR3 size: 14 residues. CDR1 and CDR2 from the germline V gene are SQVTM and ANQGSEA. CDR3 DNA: TGCAGCGTCCATACCGGGACTAGCGAGGAGACCCAGTACTTC. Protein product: CSVHTGTSEETQYF.

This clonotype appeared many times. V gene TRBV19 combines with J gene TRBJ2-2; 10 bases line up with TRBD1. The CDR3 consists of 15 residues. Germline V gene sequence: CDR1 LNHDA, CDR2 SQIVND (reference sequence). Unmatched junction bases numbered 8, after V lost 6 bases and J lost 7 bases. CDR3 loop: CASSRDRGLVGELFF. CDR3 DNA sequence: TGTGCCAGTAGCCGAGACAGGGGGCTTGTCGGGGAGCTGTTTTTT.

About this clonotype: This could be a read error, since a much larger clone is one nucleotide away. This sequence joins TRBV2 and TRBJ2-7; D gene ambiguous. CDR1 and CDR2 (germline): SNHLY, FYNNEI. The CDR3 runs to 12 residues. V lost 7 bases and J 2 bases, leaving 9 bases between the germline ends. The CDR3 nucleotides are TGTGCCAGCACCATCAGCCCCTACGAGCAGTACTTC. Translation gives CASTISPYEQYF.

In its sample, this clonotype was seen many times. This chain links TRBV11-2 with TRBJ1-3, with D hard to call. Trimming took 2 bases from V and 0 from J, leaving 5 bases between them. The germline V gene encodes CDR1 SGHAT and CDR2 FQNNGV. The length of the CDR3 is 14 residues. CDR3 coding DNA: TGTGCCAGCAGCTTACAGTTCTCTGGAAACACCATATATTTT. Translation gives CASSLQFSGNTIYF.

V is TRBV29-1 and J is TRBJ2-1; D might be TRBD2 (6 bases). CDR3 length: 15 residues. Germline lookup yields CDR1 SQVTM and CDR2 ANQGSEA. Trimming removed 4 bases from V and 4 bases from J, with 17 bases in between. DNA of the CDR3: TGCAGCGTTGTAGCTCTGGACTATGGGTACAATGAGCAGTTCTTC. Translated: CSVVALDYGYNEQFF.

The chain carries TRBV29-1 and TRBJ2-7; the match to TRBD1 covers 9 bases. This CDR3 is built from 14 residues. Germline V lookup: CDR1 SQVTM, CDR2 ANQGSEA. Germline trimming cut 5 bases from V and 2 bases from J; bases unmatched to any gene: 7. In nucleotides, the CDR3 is TGCAGCGTTCGAAGCGGGACAGGGCCCTACGAGCAGTACTTC. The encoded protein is CSVRSGTGPYEQYF.

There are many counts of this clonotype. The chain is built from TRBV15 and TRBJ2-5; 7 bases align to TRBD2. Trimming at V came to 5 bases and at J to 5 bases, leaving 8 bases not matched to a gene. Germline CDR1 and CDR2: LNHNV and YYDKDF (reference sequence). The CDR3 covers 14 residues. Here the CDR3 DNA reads TGTGCCACCAGCTCTAGCGGCTACAGCGAGACCCAGTACTTC. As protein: CATSSSGYSETQYF.

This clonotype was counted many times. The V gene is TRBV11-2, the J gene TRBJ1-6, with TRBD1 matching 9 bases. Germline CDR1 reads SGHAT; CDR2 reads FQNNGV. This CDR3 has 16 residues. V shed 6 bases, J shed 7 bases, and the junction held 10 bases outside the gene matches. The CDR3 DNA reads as TGTGCCAGCAGTCAATTTCGGGACAGGGTAAATTCACCCCTCCACTTT. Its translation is CASSQFRDRVNSPLHF.

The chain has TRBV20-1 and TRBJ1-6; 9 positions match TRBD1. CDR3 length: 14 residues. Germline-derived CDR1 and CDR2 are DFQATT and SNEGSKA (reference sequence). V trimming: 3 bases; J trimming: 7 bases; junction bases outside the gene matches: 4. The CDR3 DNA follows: TGCAGTGCTAGCCCGGGACAGGGCAATTCACCCCTCCACTTT. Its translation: CSASPGQGNSPLHF.

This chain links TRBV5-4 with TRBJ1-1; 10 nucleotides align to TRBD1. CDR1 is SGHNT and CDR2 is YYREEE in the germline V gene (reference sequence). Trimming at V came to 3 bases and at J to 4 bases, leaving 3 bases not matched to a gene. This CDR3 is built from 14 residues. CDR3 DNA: TGTGCCAGCAGCTGGGGGACAGGGGTCACTGAAGCTTTCTTT. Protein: CASSWGTGVTEAFF.

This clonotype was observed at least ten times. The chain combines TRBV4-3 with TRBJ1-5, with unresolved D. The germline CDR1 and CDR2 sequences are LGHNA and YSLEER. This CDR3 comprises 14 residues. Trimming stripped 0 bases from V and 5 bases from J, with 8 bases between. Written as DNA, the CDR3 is TGCGCCAGCAGCCAAGATTTGACCGATCAGCCCCAGCATTTT. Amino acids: CASSQDLTDQPQHF.